This T cell receptor (beta chain) was documented in a study of identical twins. The length of the CDR3 is 13 residues. Germline V gene sequence: CDR1 ENHRY, CDR2 SYGVKD. V trimming: 6 bases; J trimming: 4 bases; junction bases outside the gene matches: 4. TCRdb analysed the 5' RACE reads with MiXCR anew, one entry per CDR3 protein. The sample lists hundreds of thousands of distinct CDR3 sequences, less than 9.5% seen once, with around 7.1% in the top ten. In this sample, this clonotype turned up many times. In addition, the sample was reused for a study of yellow fever vaccine responses in identical twins.

The chain links TRBV10-3 to TRBJ2-7, with 9 bases that match TRBD1. Sequencing used CD8+ T cells sorted from blood. The TCR comes from a young woman in good health. The CDR3 sequence: CAIRPGQGYEQYF. The CDR3 region has the DNA TGTGCCATCAGACCGGGACAGGGATACGAGCAGTACTTC.